What follows is one TCR beta chain and its context. Its antigen is still unknown. The CDR3 length is 14 residues. This sample is drawn from a study of shared clonotypes between healthy human individuals. The study's findings and limits: The represented genetic and exposure-history diversity was limited by the small number of donors. Sampling involved blood alone; tissue repertoires likely differ. Generally, naive subsets came out with larger estimated richness than memory subsets.

Authors' processing steps: ImmunoSEQ junction-only sequences lacked quality scores, so their filtering differed. Libraries were prepared by immunoSEQ multiplex PCR; TCRdb keeps only in-frame clonotypes and omits some of them. V and J calls and clone size are those listed in that table; D and trimming were worked out from the DNA. The sample lists some 1,400,000 clones; roughly 97% were seen once. The chain recombines TRBV1 with TRBJ2-6. TRBV1 represents a pseudogene. The sample comprised naive CD4+ T cells sorted from blood. As to subset: CD45RA+ positively selected. This receptor was identified in a man aged 25-45 years in good health. In DNA form, the CDR3 reads TGCACCAGCAGGGCGCAAAGTCGGGCCAACGTCCTGACTTTC. This translates into CTSRAQSRANVLTF.